This is a list of T cell receptor beta chains from one sample in a study of radiotherapy plus CTLA-4 blockade in lung cancer. Clones were read by immunoSEQ multiplex PCR, and TCRdb kept only the in-frame ones, dropping some. Among tens of thousands of clones listed, more than 75% were seen once. Sequencing used peripheral blood, obtained from a patient treated with radiotherapy plus ipilimumab. The receptors originated from a human donor with non-small cell lung cancer who had a partial response to radiotherapy plus ipilimumab. Both conserved end residues are part of each CDR3. D genes are given only for firm matches. Clone size, where shown, is once, few, many, or a class for clones that have expanded.

length	V	J	D	size	CDR3	DNA
17	TRBV5-1	TRBJ2-2	NA	NA	CASSLGDREWDTGELFF	TGCGCCAGCAGCTTGGGAGACCGGGAGTGGGACACCGGGGAGCTGTTTTTT
14	TRBV27	TRBJ2-5	NA	NA	CASGRGHRQETQYF	TGTGCCAGCGGCAGAGGACATCGGCAAGAGACCCAGTACTTC
12	TRBV19	TRBJ2-7	TRBD1	NA	CASSRGQYEQYF	TGTGCCAGTAGTAGGGGACAGTACGAGCAGTACTTC
17	TRBV7-9	TRBJ2-4	TRBD1	NA	CASSPRGQGAIKNIQYF	TGTGCCAGCAGCCCGAGGGGACAGGGGGCAATCAAAAACATTCAGTACTTC
16	TRBV7-9	TRBJ1-1	NA	NA	CASSLGVQGMNTEAFF	TGTGCCAGCAGCTTAGGCGTACAGGGAATGAACACTGAAGCTTTCTTT
15	TRBV6-1	TRBJ1-3	NA	NA	CAIKGDIFTGNTIYF	TGTGCCATAAAAGGGGACATTTTTACTGGAAACACCATATATTTT
16	TRBV7-2	TRBJ2-1	TRBD2	NA	CASSYPGLAVSGEQFF	TGTGCCAGCAGCTACCCGGGACTAGCGGTATCGGGGGAGCAGTTCTTC
15	TRBV6-6	TRBJ1-2	TRBD1	NA	CASSKGQGANYGYTF	TGTGCCAGCAGTAAGGGACAGGGGGCCAACTATGGCTACACCTTC
14	TRBV2	TRBJ1-1	TRBD1	NA	CASLQQGLPTEAFF	TGTGCCAGCTTACAACAGGGGTTACCGACTGAAGCTTTCTTT
17	TRBV27	TRBJ1-1	NA	once	CASSLSSGDAGPAEAFF	TGTGCCAGCAGTTTATCATCAGGGGACGCCGGCCCAGCTGAAGCTTTCTTT
15	TRBV19	TRBJ1-2	TRBD1	NA	CASSSSAGQDYGYTF	TGTGCCAGTAGCTCATCAGCGGGACAGGACTATGGCTACACCTTC
20	TRBV4-1	TRBJ2-5	TRBD2	NA	CASSRKGWGLAGETGETQYF	TGCGCCAGCAGCCGCAAAGGATGGGGACTAGCGGGAGAAACGGGGGAGACCCAGTACTTC
15	TRBV19	TRBJ2-2	NA	NA	CASSIARLGAGELFF	TGTGCCAGTAGTATTGCCAGGCTCGGGGCCGGGGAGCTGTTTTTT
14	TRBV29-1	TRBJ1-1	NA	NA	CSVERALGGSEAFF	TGCAGCGTTGAAAGGGCCCTGGGGGGATCTGAAGCTTTCTTT
17	TRBV7-2	TRBJ2-2	TRBD1	once	CASTLMTTGGHTGELFF	TGTGCCAGCACCCTAATGACGACAGGGGGCCACACCGGGGAGCTGTTTTTT
15	TRBV7-9	TRBJ2-3	NA	NA	CASSPRWSETDTQYF	TGTGCCAGCAGCCCCCGGTGGAGCGAAACAGATACGCAGTATTTT
13	TRBV28	TRBJ2-5	TRBD1	NA	CASTSQGVETQYF	TGTGCCAGCACCTCCCAGGGGGTCGAGACCCAGTACTTC
12	TRBV30	TRBJ2-1	NA	NA	CACSPLVSEQFF	TGTGCCTGTTCTCCACTAGTCTCTGAGCAGTTCTTC
13	TRBV18	TRBJ1-1	NA	NA	CASSPPKNTEAFF	TGTGCCAGCTCACCTCCTAAGAACACTGAAGCTTTCTTT
14	TRBV10-2	TRBJ2-5	TRBD1	NA	CASSPGGVRETQYF	TGCGCCAGCAGTCCAGGGGGCGTCAGAGAGACCCAGTACTTC
15	TRBV5-8	TRBJ2-1	NA	NA	CASSFTASSYNEQFF	TGTGCCAGCAGCTTTACAGCAAGCTCCTACAATGAGCAGTTCTTC
17	TRBV18	TRBJ1-2	TRBD1	NA	CASSPPGQGPSTYGYTF	TGTGCCAGCTCACCACCGGGACAGGGTCCCTCCACTTATGGCTACACCTTC
20	TRBV7-8	TRBJ1-5	NA	NA	CASSSRRKGLEISYNQPQHF	TGTGCCAGCAGTTCGAGGCGGAAAGGACTCGAAATATCGTACAATCAGCCCCAGCATTTT
15	TRBV7-8	TRBJ2-3	NA	NA	CASSFRPQGGDTQYF	TGTGCCAGCAGCTTCCGGCCTCAGGGGGGAGATACGCAGTATTTT
14	TRBV27	TRBJ2-1	NA	NA	CASRAGPPYNEQFF	TGTGCCAGCCGTGCGGGACCGCCCTACAATGAGCAGTTCTTC
13	TRBV7-9	TRBJ1-1	NA	few	CASSLTRDTEAFF	TGTGCCAGCAGCTTAACGAGGGACACTGAAGCTTTCTTT
14	TRBV6-1	TRBJ1-3	NA	NA	CASGEQGSGNTIYF	TGTGCCAGCGGGGAACAGGGTTCTGGAAACACCATATATTTT
17	TRBV7-8	TRBJ1-5	NA	NA	CASSLIGRGGLNQPQHF	TGTGCCAGCAGCTTGATCGGCAGGGGCGGCCTCAATCAGCCCCAGCATTTT
13	TRBV7-9	TRBJ2-3	NA	few	CASSPRGPDTQYF	TGTGCCAGCAGCCCCAGGGGCCCAGATACGCAGTATTTT
14	TRBV10-2	TRBJ2-1	TRBD2	NA	CASSPSGRGGEQFF	TGCGCCAGCAGTCCTAGCGGGAGGGGGGGTGAGCAGTTCTTC
15	TRBV7-9	TRBJ2-5	TRBD1	NA	CASNTLGQIQETQYF	TGTGCCAGCAACACTCTGGGACAGATACAAGAGACCCAGTACTTC
12	TRBV28	TRBJ1-1	NA	NA	CATSERQTEAFF	TGTGCCACCTCGGAGAGGCAGACTGAAGCTTTCTTT
15	TRBV6-5	TRBJ2-4	TRBD2	NA	CASSYSGVAGDIQYF	TGTGCCAGCAGTTACTCAGGGGTTGCGGGAGACATTCAGTACTTC
13	TRBV6-1	TRBJ1-1	NA	NA	CASSDPPRTEAFF	TGTGCCAGCAGTGACCCTCCCAGGACTGAAGCTTTCTTT
15	TRBV5-1	TRBJ2-3	NA	once	CASSLEAERVDTQYF	TGCGCCAGCAGCTTGGAGGCGGAGAGAGTGGATACGCAGTATTTT
15	TRBV6-5	TRBJ1-5	NA	NA	CASSYGGGVGQPQHF	TGTGCCAGCAGTTACGGTGGGGGCGTCGGTCAGCCCCAGCATTTT
13	TRBV5-1	TRBJ2-1	TRBD2	NA	CASSTPGTTEQFF	TGCGCCAGCAGCACCCCTGGGACTACCGAGCAGTTCTTC
15	TRBV19	TRBJ1-5	TRBD1	NA	CASSTPGQGSQPQHF	TGTGCCAGTAGTACACCGGGACAGGGGAGTCAGCCCCAGCATTTT
15	TRBV6-1	TRBJ2-1	NA	NA	CASSEVARSANEQFF	TGTGCCAGCAGTGAAGTCGCCAGGTCCGCGAATGAGCAGTTCTTC
16	TRBV5-5	TRBJ1-2	NA	once	CASSSLAGDRNYGYTF	TGTGCCAGCAGCTCTCTGGCGGGAGACCGCAACTATGGCTACACCTTC
14	TRBV7-9	TRBJ1-1	NA	NA	CASSLARETGEAFF	TGTGCCAGCAGCTTAGCGCGGGAAACAGGCGAAGCTTTCTTT
13	TRBV6-5	TRBJ1-1	TRBD1	NA	CASTRGQNTEAFF	TGTGCCAGCACCAGGGGGCAGAACACTGAAGCTTTCTTT
13	TRBV28	TRBJ2-2	NA	NA	CASSFRGTGELFF	TGTGCCAGCAGCTTCAGGGGAACCGGGGAGCTGTTTTTT
14	TRBV25-1	TRBJ2-7	TRBD1	few	CASSSWTGFGEQYF	TGTGCCAGCAGTTCGTGGACAGGGTTCGGAGAGCAGTACTTC
16	TRBV11-2	TRBJ2-1	TRBD2	NA	CASRSGDGRDFNEQFF	TGTGCCAGCAGAAGTGGGGACGGGAGGGATTTTAATGAGCAGTTCTTC
20	TRBV9	TRBJ1-3	NA	NA	CASSVAPRGGGATSGNTIYF	TGTGCCAGCAGCGTAGCCCCACGGGGAGGGGGGGCTACCTCTGGAAACACCATATATTTT
13	TRBV28	TRBJ1-3	NA	few	CASTTLAGNTIYF	TGTGCCAGCACAACTTTAGCGGGAAACACCATATATTTT
16	TRBV19	TRBJ2-2	TRBD1	NA	CASREQGDINTGELFF	TGTGCCAGTAGGGAACAGGGGGATATTAACACCGGGGAGCTGTTTTTT
13	TRBV28	TRBJ2-7	NA	NA	CATGAGDSYEQYF	TGTGCGACGGGGGCGGGAGACTCCTACGAGCAGTACTTC